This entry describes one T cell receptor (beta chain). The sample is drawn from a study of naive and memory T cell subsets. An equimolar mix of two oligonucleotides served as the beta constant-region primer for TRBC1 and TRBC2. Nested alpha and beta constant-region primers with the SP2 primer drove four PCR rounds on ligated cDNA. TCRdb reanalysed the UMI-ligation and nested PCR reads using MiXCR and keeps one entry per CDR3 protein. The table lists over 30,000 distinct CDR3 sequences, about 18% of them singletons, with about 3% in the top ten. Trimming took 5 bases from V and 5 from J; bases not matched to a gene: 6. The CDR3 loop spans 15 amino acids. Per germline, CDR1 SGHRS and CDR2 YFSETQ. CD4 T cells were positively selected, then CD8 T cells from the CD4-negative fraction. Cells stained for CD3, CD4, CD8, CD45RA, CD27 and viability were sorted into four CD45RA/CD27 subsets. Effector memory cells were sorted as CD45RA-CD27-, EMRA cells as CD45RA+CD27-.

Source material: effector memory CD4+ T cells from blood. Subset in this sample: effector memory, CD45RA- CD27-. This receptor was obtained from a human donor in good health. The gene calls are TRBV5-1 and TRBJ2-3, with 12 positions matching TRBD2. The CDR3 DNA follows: TGCGCCAGCAGAGCTAGCGGGAGGGCCGAAGATACGCAGTATTTT. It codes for CASRASGRAEDTQYF.